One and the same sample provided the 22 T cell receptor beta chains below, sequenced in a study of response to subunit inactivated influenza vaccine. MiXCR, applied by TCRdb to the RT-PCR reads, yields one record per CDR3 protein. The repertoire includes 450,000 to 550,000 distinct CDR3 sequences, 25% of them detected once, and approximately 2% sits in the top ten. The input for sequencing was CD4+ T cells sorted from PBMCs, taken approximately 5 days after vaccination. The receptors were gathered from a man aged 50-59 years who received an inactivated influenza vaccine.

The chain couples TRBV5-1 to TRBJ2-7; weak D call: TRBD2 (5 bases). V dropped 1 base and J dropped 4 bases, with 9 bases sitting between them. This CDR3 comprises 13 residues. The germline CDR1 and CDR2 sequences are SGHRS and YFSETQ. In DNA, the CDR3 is TGCGCCAGCAGCTTGCACGAGGGATACGAGCAGTACTTC. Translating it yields CASSLHEGYEQYF.

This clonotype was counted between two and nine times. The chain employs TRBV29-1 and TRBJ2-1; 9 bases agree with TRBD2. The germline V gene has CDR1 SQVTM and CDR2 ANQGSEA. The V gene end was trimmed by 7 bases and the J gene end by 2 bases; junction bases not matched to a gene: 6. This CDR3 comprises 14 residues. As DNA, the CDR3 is TGCAGCGGTGCGGGCGGGAGGGCCTACAATGAGCAGTTCTTC. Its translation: CSGAGGRAYNEQFF.

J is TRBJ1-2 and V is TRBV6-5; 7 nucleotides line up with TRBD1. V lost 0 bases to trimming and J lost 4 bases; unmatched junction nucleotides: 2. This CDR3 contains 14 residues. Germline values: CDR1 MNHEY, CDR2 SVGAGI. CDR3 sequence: CASSYSAGGYGYTF. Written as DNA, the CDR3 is TGTGCCAGCAGTTACTCTGCAGGGGGCTATGGCTACACCTTC.

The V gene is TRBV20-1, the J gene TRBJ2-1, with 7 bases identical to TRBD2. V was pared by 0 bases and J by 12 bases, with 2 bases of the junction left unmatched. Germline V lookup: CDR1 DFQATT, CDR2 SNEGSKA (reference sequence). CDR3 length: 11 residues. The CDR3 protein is CSARDQRGQFF. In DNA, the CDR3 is TGCAGTGCTAGAGACCAGCGGGGGCAGTTCTTC.

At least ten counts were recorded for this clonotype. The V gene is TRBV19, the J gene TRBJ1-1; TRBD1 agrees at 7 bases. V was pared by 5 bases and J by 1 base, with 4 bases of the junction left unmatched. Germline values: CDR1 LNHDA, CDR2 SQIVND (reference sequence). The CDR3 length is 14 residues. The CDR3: CASSPRQGNTEAFF. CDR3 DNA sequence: TGTGCCAGTAGTCCTCGACAGGGGAACACTGAAGCTTTCTTT.

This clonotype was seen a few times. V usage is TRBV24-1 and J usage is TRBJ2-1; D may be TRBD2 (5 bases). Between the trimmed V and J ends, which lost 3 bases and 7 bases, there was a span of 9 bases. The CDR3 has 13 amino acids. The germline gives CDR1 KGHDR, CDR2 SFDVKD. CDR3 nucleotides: TGTGCCACCAGTGATGCGGAGGCGAATGAGCAGTTCTTC. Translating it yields CATSDAEANEQFF.

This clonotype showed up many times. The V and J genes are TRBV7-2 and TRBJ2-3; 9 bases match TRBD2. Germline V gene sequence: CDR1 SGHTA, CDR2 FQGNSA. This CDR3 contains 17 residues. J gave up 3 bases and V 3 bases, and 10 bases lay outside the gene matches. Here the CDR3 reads CASSFSVSGSGTDTQYF. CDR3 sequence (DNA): TGTGCCAGCAGCTTTAGCGTTAGCGGGAGTGGGACAGATACGCAGTATTTT.

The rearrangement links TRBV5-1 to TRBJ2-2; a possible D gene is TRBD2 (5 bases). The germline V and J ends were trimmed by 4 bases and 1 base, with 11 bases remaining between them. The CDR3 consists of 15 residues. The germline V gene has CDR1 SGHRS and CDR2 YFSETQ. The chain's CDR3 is CASSTSGMNTGELFF. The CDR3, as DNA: TGCGCCAGCAGCACCAGCGGAATGAACACCGGGGAGCTGTTTTTT.

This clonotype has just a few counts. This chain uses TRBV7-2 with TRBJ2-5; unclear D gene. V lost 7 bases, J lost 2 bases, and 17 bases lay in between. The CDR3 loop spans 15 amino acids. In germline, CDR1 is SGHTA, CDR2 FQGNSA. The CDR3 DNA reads TGTGCCAGCAACACCAAGCAAGGGATTCAAGAGACCCAGTACTTC. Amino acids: CASNTKQGIQETQYF. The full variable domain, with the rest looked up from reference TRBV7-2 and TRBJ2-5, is GAGVSQSPSNKVTEKGKDVELRCDPISGHTALYWYRQSLGQGLEFLIYFQGNSAPDKSGLPSDRFSAERTGGSVSTLTIQRTQQEDSAVYLCASNTKQGIQETQYFGPGTRLLVL.

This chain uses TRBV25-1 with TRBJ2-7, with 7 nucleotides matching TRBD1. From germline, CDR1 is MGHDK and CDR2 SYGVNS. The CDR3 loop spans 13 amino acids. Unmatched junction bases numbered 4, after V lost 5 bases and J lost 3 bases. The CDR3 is CASSPTGDYEQYF. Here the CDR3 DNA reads TGTGCCAGCAGTCCCACAGGGGACTACGAGCAGTACTTC.

The CDR3 loop reads CSVKRTGGYTF. For the CDR3, the DNA is TGCAGCGTTAAAAGAACCGGAGGCTACACCTTC. This rearrangement joins TRBV29-1 to TRBJ1-2; D uncertain. The CDR3 contains 11 residues. V lost 5 bases and J lost 8, with 12 bases in between. Germline lookup yields CDR1 SQVTM and CDR2 ANQGSEA.

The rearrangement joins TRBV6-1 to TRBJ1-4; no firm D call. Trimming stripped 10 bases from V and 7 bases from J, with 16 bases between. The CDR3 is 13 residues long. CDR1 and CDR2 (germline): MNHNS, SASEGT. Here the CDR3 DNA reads TGTGCCACGGCAGTGAAGTTGGGTGAAAAACTGTTTTTT. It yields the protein CATAVKLGEKLFF.

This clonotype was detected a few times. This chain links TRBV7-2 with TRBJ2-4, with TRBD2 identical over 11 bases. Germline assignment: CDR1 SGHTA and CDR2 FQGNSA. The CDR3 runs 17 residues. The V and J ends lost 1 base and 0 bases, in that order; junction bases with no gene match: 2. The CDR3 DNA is TGTGCCAGCAGCTTAGGAGGACTAGCGGGAGCCAAAAACATTCAGTACTTC. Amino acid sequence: CASSLGGLAGAKNIQYF.

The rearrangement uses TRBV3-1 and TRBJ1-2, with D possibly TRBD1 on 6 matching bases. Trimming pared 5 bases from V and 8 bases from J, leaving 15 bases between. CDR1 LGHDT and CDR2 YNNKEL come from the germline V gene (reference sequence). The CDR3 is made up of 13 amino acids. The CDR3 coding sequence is TGTGCCAGCAGCGCCCACCTGACAGGCGGCTACACCTTC. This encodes CASSAHLTGGYTF.

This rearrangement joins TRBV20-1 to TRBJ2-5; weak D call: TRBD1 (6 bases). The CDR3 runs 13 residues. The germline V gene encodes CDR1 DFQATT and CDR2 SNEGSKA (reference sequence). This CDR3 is CSHGQGSRKTQYF. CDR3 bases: TGCAGCCATGGTCAGGGGAGTAGGAAGACCCAGTACTTC.

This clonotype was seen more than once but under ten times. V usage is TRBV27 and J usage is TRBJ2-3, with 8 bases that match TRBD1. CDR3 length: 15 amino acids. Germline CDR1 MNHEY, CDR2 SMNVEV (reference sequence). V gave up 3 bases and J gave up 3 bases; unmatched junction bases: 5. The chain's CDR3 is CASSFWTGSTDTQYF. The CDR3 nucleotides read TGTGCCAGCAGTTTCTGGACAGGGTCAACAGATACGCAGTATTTT.

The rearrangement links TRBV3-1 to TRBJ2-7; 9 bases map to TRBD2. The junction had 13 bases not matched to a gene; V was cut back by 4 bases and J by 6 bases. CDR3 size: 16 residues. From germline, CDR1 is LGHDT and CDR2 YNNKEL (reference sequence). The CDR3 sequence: CASSPTGTSLSGEQYF. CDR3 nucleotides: TGTGCCAGCAGCCCAACAGGGACTAGCCTCTCCGGCGAGCAGTACTTC.

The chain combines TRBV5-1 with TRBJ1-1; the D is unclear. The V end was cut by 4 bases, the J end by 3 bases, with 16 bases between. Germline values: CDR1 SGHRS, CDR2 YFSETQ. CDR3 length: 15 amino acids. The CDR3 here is CASSPRRLGDTEAFF. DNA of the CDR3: TGCGCCAGCAGCCCCCGTCGACTCGGGGACACTGAAGCTTTCTTT.

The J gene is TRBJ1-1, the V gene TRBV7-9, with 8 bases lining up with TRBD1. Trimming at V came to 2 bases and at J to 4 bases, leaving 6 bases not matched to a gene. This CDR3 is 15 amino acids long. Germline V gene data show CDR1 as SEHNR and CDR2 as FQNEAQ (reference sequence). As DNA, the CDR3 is TGTGCCAGCAGCTTAACGGGACAGGAAAGCACTGAAGCTTTCTTT. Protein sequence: CASSLTGQESTEAFF.

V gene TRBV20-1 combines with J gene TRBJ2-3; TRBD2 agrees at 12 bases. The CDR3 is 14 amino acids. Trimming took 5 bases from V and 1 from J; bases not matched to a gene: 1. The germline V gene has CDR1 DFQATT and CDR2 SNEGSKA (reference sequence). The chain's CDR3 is CSAWTSGGTDTQYF. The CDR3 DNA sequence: TGCAGTGCTTGGACTAGCGGGGGCACAGATACGCAGTATTTT.

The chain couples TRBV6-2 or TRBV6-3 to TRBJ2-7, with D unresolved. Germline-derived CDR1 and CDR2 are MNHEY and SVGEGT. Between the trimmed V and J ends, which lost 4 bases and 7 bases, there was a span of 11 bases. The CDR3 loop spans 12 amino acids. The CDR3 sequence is CASSSYIPEQYF. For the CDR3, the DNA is TGTGCCAGCAGTTCGTATATTCCGGAGCAGTACTTC.

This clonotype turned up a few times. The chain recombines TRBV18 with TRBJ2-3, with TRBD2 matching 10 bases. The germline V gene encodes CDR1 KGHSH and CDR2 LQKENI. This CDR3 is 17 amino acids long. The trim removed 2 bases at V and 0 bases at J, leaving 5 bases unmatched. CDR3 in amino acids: CASSPSGLAASTDTQYF. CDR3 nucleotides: TGTGCCAGCTCACCATCCGGACTAGCGGCTAGCACAGATACGCAGTATTTT.